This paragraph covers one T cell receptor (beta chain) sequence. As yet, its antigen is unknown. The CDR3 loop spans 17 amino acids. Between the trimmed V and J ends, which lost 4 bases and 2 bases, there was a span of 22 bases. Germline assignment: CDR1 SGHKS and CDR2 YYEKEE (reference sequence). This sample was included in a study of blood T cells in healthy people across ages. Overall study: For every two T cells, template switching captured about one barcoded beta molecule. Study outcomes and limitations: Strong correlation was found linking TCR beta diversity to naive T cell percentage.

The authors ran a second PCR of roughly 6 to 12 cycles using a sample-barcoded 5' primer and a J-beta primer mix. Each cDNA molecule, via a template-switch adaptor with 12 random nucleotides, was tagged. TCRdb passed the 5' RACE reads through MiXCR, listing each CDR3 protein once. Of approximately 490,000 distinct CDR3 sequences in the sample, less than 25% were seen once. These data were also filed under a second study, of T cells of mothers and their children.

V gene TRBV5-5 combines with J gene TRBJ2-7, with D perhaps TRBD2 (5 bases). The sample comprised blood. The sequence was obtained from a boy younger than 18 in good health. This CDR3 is CASSKRVSLLETYEQYF. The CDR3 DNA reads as TGTGCCAGCAGCAAGAGGGTGAGCCTCCTCGAAACCTACGAGCAGTACTTC.